The rows below give T cell receptor beta chains drawn from one sample of a study of blood T cell repertoires in COVID-19. Here immunoSEQ multiplex PCR was the method, and the copy in TCRdb shows in-frame clones only, minus some. The sample has 280,000 or so clones; around 89% are singletons. Source material: PBMCs or T cells enriched from blood (not recorded which). Receptor source: a woman between 18 and 29 years old with acute COVID-19. Each CDR3 is given with its conserved first and last residue. Each record gives: CDR3 DNA, CDR3 protein, J gene, D gene, V gene, clone size. D genes are given only for firm matches. Clone size appears in some rows only: once, few, many, or a class for an expanded clone.

TGTGCCAGCAGTTTATCCGACAGACCCCCCTACAATGAGCAGTTCTTC	CASSLSDRPPYNEQFF	TRBJ2-1	.	TRBV27	.
TGTGCCAGCAGTCTATCGGATGTGGAGGGGGGGGAAGCTTTCTTT	CASSLSDVEGGEAFF	TRBJ1-1	.	TRBV28	once
TGTGCCAGCAGCCACTCTGCAACTAATGAAAAACTGTTTTTT	CASSHSATNEKLFF	TRBJ1-4	.	TRBV6-5	.
TGCGCCAGCAGCCCCCAGGTGACGGGGGACGTCATCTATGGCTACACCTTC	CASSPQVTGDVIYGYTF	TRBJ1-2	.	TRBV4-3	few
TGTGCCAGCAGCTCCTCTGAGCGGGAGGGTAGGGAGACCCAGTACTTC	CASSSSEREGRETQYF	TRBJ2-5	TRBD2	TRBV11-2	once
TGTGCCAGCGGCCGTGGTTTCCACAATGAGCAGTTCTTC	CASGRGFHNEQFF	TRBJ2-1	.	TRBV7-6	.
TGTGCCAGCAGCTTAGGTCCGGCGGGAACCTACAATGAGCAGTTCTTC	CASSLGPAGTYNEQFF	TRBJ2-1	.	TRBV7-6	.
TGCGCCAGCAGCCTATGGACAGGGGTTGGAAACACCATATATTTT	CASSLWTGVGNTIYF	TRBJ1-3	TRBD1	TRBV5-1	once
TGTGCCAGCAGCTTAGACGTCGAGCAGTACTTC	CASSLDVEQYF	TRBJ2-7	.	TRBV11-2	.
TGTGCCAGCAGCCCGCGACAGGGAGGCTGGGAGACCCAGTACTTC	CASSPRQGGWETQYF	TRBJ2-5	.	TRBV7-9	.
TGTGCCAGCAGTCCAGACAGCTACTATGGCTACACCTTC	CASSPDSYYGYTF	TRBJ1-2	.	TRBV12-3/TRBV12-4	few
TGTGCCAGCAGCTTAAACAGGGGAACCACAGATACGCAGTATTTT	CASSLNRGTTDTQYF	TRBJ2-3	TRBD1	TRBV7-2	.
TGCGCCAGCAGAAATCCCACAGGGGGCAGGGAGACCCAGTACTTC	CASRNPTGGRETQYF	TRBJ2-5	TRBD1	TRBV5-1	.
TGTGCCAGCAGCGACCTAACAGGGGTGTACGAGCAGTACTTC	CASSDLTGVYEQYF	TRBJ2-7	TRBD1	TRBV27	.
TGTGCCAGTAGTATAGCCAGGTATAGCAATCAGCCCCAGCATTTT	CASSIARYSNQPQHF	TRBJ1-5	.	TRBV19	few
TGTGCCAGCAGCCACCGCGCTAGCGCGGAAGAGACCCAGTACTTC	CASSHRASAEETQYF	TRBJ2-5	.	TRBV7-2	.
TGTGCCAGTAGTATCGGGAATAGCGGGAGTTACGAGCAGTACTTC	CASSIGNSGSYEQYF	TRBJ2-7	TRBD2	TRBV19	.
TGTGCCAGCAGCTCGGACAGGCAAAACACCGGGGAGCTGTTTTTT	CASSSDRQNTGELFF	TRBJ2-2	TRBD1	TRBV11-3	.
TGTGCCAGCAGCCCACTAGAATCCCGTCCTGCCTTTTTTGAGCAGTTCTTC	CASSPLESRPAFFEQFF	TRBJ2-1	.	TRBV9	.
TGTGCCAGCAGCCAGACTAGCCCCCTGGCGAATGAGCAGTTCTTC	CASSQTSPLANEQFF	TRBJ2-1	TRBD2	TRBV7-2	.
TGTGCCACCAGTGTTGGAGGAGACACCGGGGAGCTGTTTTTT	CATSVGGDTGELFF	TRBJ2-2	.	TRBV24-1	once
TGTGCCAGCAGCTTACGAGTTCTCCGAGAGACCCAGTACTTC	CASSLRVLRETQYF	TRBJ2-5	.	TRBV7-8	.
TGTGCCAGCAGTACTCCTACGTTTTCAAGCGGGAGACTCTACGAGCAGTACTTC	CASSTPTFSSGRLYEQYF	TRBJ2-7	TRBD2	TRBV6-2/TRBV6-3	.
TGTGCCTTACGACAGGGGAGGTATTTAGGTGGCTACACCTTC	CALRQGRYLGGYTF	TRBJ1-2	TRBD1	TRBV30	.
TGTGCCAGCAGCCAAGTAGGGACACTGGACTACGAGCAGTACTTC	CASSQVGTLDYEQYF	TRBJ2-7	.	TRBV4-2	.
TGTGCCAGCAGCCCACACGCAACTAATGAAAAACTGTTTTTT	CASSPHATNEKLFF	TRBJ1-4	.	TRBV7-8	.
TGTGCCAGCAGGGGACAGGGTAATGAGCAGTTCTTC	CASRGQGNEQFF	TRBJ2-1	TRBD1	TRBV7-3	.
TGTGCCAGCAGCCCGCCCAGGGATGTGGGGAACTATGGCTACACCTTC	CASSPPRDVGNYGYTF	TRBJ1-2	.	TRBV21-1	.
TGCGCCAGCAGCCAAGGACAGGCCCTCCTGTATGAAAAACTGTTTTTT	CASSQGQALLYEKLFF	TRBJ1-4	.	TRBV4-3	once
TGTGCCAGCAGCTTATCTAGACTAGCGGGCTTCTCTGGGGCCAACGTCCTGACTTTC	CASSLSRLAGFSGANVLTF	TRBJ2-6	TRBD2	TRBV7-8	.
TGTGCCAGTAGTCTGGTACAGGGGGCGCGACAGCCCCAGCATTTT	CASSLVQGARQPQHF	TRBJ1-5	TRBD1	TRBV19	.
TGCAGCGTTGAAAGAGGGGGCCGGGGCACTGAAGCTTTCTTT	CSVERGGRGTEAFF	TRBJ1-1	TRBD1	TRBV29-1	.
TGTGCCAGCAGTTACTCCCACGGGGATCAGCCCCAGCATTTT	CASSYSHGDQPQHF	TRBJ1-5	.	TRBV6-5	.
TGCGCCAGCAGCTTGGGGGACAGGGGGCGACAGTACTTC	CASSLGDRGRQYF	TRBJ2-7	TRBD1	TRBV5-1	many
TGTGCCAGCAGCCGGGCGGGGACAGGCTCCTACGAGCAGTACTTC	CASSRAGTGSYEQYF	TRBJ2-7	TRBD1	TRBV5-4	.
TGTGCCAGCAGCCCCGGGACAGGGTACGCAACTAATGAAAAACTGTTTTTT	CASSPGTGYATNEKLFF	TRBJ1-4	TRBD1	TRBV5-8	.
TGTGCCAGCAGAACGGGACACATCTACGAGCAGTACTTC	CASRTGHIYEQYF	TRBJ2-7	.	TRBV28	.
TGCGCCAGCAGCCAAGAATCCGGGACTAGCACCGAGACCCAGTACTTC	CASSQESGTSTETQYF	TRBJ2-5	TRBD2	TRBV4-1	few
TGCGCCAGCAGCCAAGTTGGCCCCCCGGGTGCCACTGAAGCTTTCTTT	CASSQVGPPGATEAFF	TRBJ1-1	.	TRBV4-1	.
TGTTTGAGCAGCTTGGGGCGGGGTACCTACAATGAGCAGTTCTTC	CLSSLGRGTYNEQFF	TRBJ2-1	.	TRBV7-9	.
TGCGCCAGCAGCCAAGTTAGCGGGAGTGTTTACGAGCAGTACTTC	CASSQVSGSVYEQYF	TRBJ2-7	TRBD2	TRBV4-1	.
TGTGCCAGCAGCTTAACTATATCGGACAACTACAATGAGCAGTTCTTC	CASSLTISDNYNEQFF	TRBJ2-1	.	TRBV7-9	.
TGTGCCACCATGCGCGGGACAGGGAACACTGAAGCTTTCTTT	CATMRGTGNTEAFF	TRBJ1-1	TRBD1	TRBV24-1	.
TGCGCCAGCAGTGCCAGGGGAAACACCGGGGAGCTGTTTTTT	CASSARGNTGELFF	TRBJ2-2	.	TRBV10-2	.
TGTGCCAGCAGTTTACTACCGACAGGGGGCACTGAAGCTTTCTTT	CASSLLPTGGTEAFF	TRBJ1-1	TRBD1	TRBV27	.
TGTGCCAGCAGTTACTCGATAGGGGGCGGGGAAAAACTGTTTTTT	CASSYSIGGGEKLFF	TRBJ1-4	TRBD1	TRBV6-5	.
TGTGCCAGCAGCATTACTAGCGGGCGGAGCACAGATACGCAGTATTTT	CASSITSGRSTDTQYF	TRBJ2-3	TRBD2	TRBV7-2	.
TGTGCCAGCAGCTATAGACTAGCGGGAGGTGATGAGCAGTTCTTC	CASSYRLAGGDEQFF	TRBJ2-1	TRBD2	TRBV7-9	.
TGCAGCGATGCACACGTCAATGAGCAGTTCTTC	CSDAHVNEQFF	TRBJ2-1	.	TRBV29-1	.
TGCGCCAGCAGCTTCCAAGCGGGAGCGGTATACAATGAGCAGTTCTTC	CASSFQAGAVYNEQFF	TRBJ2-1	TRBD2	TRBV5-1	.
TGCGCCAGCAAGGCCCGAGGGGAGACCCAGTACTTC	CASKARGETQYF	TRBJ2-5	.	TRBV4-1	.
TGTGCCAGTACCCCTACCCGGGGAACAACTAATGAAAAACTGTTTTTT	CASTPTRGTTNEKLFF	TRBJ1-4	.	TRBV19	.
TGTGCCAGCAGTTACCAAGGACTAGGGAACAATGAGCAGTTCTTC	CASSYQGLGNNEQFF	TRBJ2-1	TRBD2	TRBV6-2/TRBV6-3	.
TGTGCCAGCAGCCCAGAGACAGGGGGGCGCACCGGGGAGCTGTTTTTT	CASSPETGGRTGELFF	TRBJ2-2	TRBD1	TRBV3-1/TRBV3-2	.
TGTGCCAGCAGTGATTTAGAAGAGGCGGGAAACACCATATATTTT	CASSDLEEAGNTIYF	TRBJ1-3	.	TRBV6-1	.
TGTGCCACCAGCAGAGATTTTCCGGGAGGAACCGGGGAGCTGTTTTTT	CATSRDFPGGTGELFF	TRBJ2-2	TRBD2	TRBV15	.
TGTGCCAGCAGCTCGCAGGGGGCGGGCTACGAGCAGTACTTC	CASSSQGAGYEQYF	TRBJ2-7	TRBD1	TRBV7-9	.